The 27 T cell receptor beta chains in this list originate from one sample, sequenced in a study of T cell responses to AZD1222 COVID-19 vaccine. Sequencing used immunoSEQ multiplex PCR; TCRdb keeps in-frame clones, though not all of them. The sample contains roughly 53,000 clones, approximately 89% of which appear only once. The sample in question was peripheral blood, obtained on day 0 of MenACWY control vaccination. The receptors shown here come from an adult in good health.

A few counts support this clone. V usage is TRBV5-1 and J usage is TRBJ1-6; D gene ambiguous. V lost 0 bases and J 7 bases, leaving 8 bases between the germline ends. This CDR3 contains 14 residues. CDR1 and CDR2 (germline): SGHRS, YFSETQ. The CDR3 region has the DNA TGCGCCAGCAGCTTGGGGGAGGAAAATTCACCCCTCCACTTT. Protein product: CASSLGEENSPLHF.

The rearrangement joins TRBV4-3 to TRBJ2-1, with 8 nucleotides matching TRBD2. This CDR3 has 15 residues. V dropped 1 base and J dropped 1; count of bases not matched to a gene: 0. Germline V gene lookup returns CDR1 LGHNA and CDR2 YSLEER. Here the CDR3 reads CASSQAGGSYNEQFF. The CDR3 DNA reads as TGCGCCAGCAGCCAAGCGGGAGGGTCCTACAATGAGCAGTTCTTC.

The genes are TRBV4-1 and TRBJ1-1, with D perhaps matching TRBD1 (5 bases). From germline, CDR1 is MGHRA and CDR2 YSYEKL. V was cut by 1 base and J by 4 bases, with 10 bases left in between. The CDR3 has 14 amino acids. The DNA for the CDR3 is TGCGCCAGCAGCCAAGTAGCGACAGTCACTGAAGCTTTCTTT. Encoded protein: CASSQVATVTEAFF.

The chain is built from TRBV19 and TRBJ1-2, with D unresolved. CDR1 is LNHDA and CDR2 is SQIVND in the germline V gene (reference sequence). There are 15 residues in the CDR3. Deletions cut 4 bases from V and 0 bases from J, with 12 bases between. This CDR3 is CASSNPWTANYGYTF. The CDR3 DNA follows: TGTGCCAGTAGTAATCCTTGGACCGCTAACTATGGCTACACCTTC.

The rearrangement joins TRBV19 to TRBJ1-5; TRBD1 agrees at 10 bases. J gave up 7 bases and V 4 bases, and 10 bases lay outside the gene matches. Germline V lookup: CDR1 LNHDA, CDR2 SQIVND (reference sequence). This CDR3 has 16 residues. The CDR3 nucleotides read TGTGCCAGTAGTAAAGACAGGGGGCAACGGGGACAGCCCCAGCATTTT. Amino acids: CASSKDRGQRGQPQHF.

J is TRBJ1-4 and V is TRBV6-5, with unresolved D. The CDR3 is 14 amino acids. The germline V gene has CDR1 MNHEY and CDR2 SVGAGI. Trimming left V 9 bases short and J 8 bases short, with 19 bases between. The CDR3 sequence: CARISAGLGEKLFF. Written as DNA, the CDR3 is TGTGCCAGAATCTCGGCCGGGTTAGGGGAAAAACTGTTTTTT.

The chain combines TRBV4-3 with TRBJ2-2; 9 nucleotides agree with TRBD1. This CDR3 is 16 amino acids long. The germline gives CDR1 LGHNA, CDR2 YSLEER. V was pared by 2 bases and J by 1 base, with 2 bases of the junction left unmatched. CDR3 amino acids: CASSQLDRGNTGELFF. CDR3 DNA sequence: TGCGCCAGCAGCCAACTGGACAGGGGGAACACCGGGGAGCTGTTTTTT.

V is TRBV12-5 and J is TRBJ2-1; no definite D call. The germline gives CDR1 LGHNT, CDR2 FRNRAP. The CDR3 totals 14 residues. The V gene lost 5 bases and the J gene lost 4 bases, with 12 bases spanning the gap. The CDR3 here is CASGGRLGYNEQFF. CDR3 coding DNA: TGTGCTAGTGGTGGGCGGCTGGGATACAATGAGCAGTTCTTC.

This clone was recorded once. The chain joins TRBV6-5 to TRBJ2-2; possibly TRBD1 for D (6 bases). With 6 bases removed from V and 2 bases from J, the gap between germline ends came to 13 bases. Germline V gene data show CDR1 as MNHEY and CDR2 as SVGAGI. The CDR3 is 15 residues long. CDR3 nucleotide sequence: TGTGCCAGCAGAAGGACAGAGAGAAACACCGGGGAGCTGTTTTTT. This translates into CASRRTERNTGELFF.

This clone has more than one count but fewer than ten. The chain uses TRBV27 and TRBJ1-2, with D hard to call. Trimming stripped 3 bases from V and 0 bases from J, with 11 bases between. The germline CDR1 and CDR2 sequences are MNHEY and SMNVEV (reference sequence). The CDR3 runs to 15 residues. The CDR3: CASSFARSSNYGYTF. DNA for the CDR3: TGTGCCAGCAGTTTCGCCAGGTCTTCTAACTATGGCTACACCTTC.

This chain connects TRBV7-9 to TRBJ1-6; no clear D gene. This CDR3 contains 13 residues. V lost 3 bases and J 7 bases, leaving 7 bases between the germline ends. CDR1 SEHNR and CDR2 FQNEAQ come from the germline V gene (reference sequence). In nucleotides, the CDR3 is TGTGCCAGCAGCTTGGAGCTAAATTCACCCCTCCACTTT. It encodes CASSLELNSPLHF.

The chain employs TRBV9 and TRBJ1-2; 8 bases are a match to TRBD1. The CDR3 extends over 13 amino acids. V shed 5 bases, J shed 8 bases, and the junction held 8 bases outside the gene matches. Germline CDR1 and CDR2: SGDLS and YYNGEE. For the CDR3, the DNA is TGTGCCAGCAGGGGTACAGGGGGGTTCGGCTACACCTTC. Protein product: CASRGTGGFGYTF.

The chain couples TRBV28 to TRBJ1-4; tentatively, D is TRBD1 (6 bases). V lost 5 bases to trimming and J lost 4 bases, with 14 bases between them. The CDR3 sequence is 15 residues long. Germline V gene lookup returns CDR1 MDHEN and CDR2 SYDVKM. CDR3 residues: CASSPYRENNEKLFF. The CDR3 DNA follows: TGTGCCAGCAGTCCCTACAGGGAGAATAATGAAAAACTGTTTTTT. The full variable domain, rest sourced from reference TRBV28 and TRBJ1-4, is DVKVTQSSRYLVKRTGEKVFLECVQDMDHENMFWYRQDPGLGLRLIYFSYDVKMKEKGDIPEGYSVSREKKERFSLILESASTNQTSMYLCASSPYRENNEKLFFGSGTQLSVL.

The chain combines TRBV5-1 with TRBJ1-1; 7 bases line up with TRBD1. The CDR3 consists of 14 residues. Trimming removed 4 bases from V and 5 bases from J; junction bases left unmatched: 8. Germline loops: CDR1 SGHRS, CDR2 YFSETQ. The DNA for the CDR3 is TGCGCCAGCAGCCAGGGGGACGGACGGACTGAAGCTTTCTTT. The encoded protein is CASSQGDGRTEAFF.

The chain joins TRBV4-1 to TRBJ1-2; possible D gene TRBD1, 5 bases. V lost 0 bases and J 3 bases, leaving 11 bases between the germline ends. The CDR3 contains 15 residues. The germline CDR1 and CDR2 sequences are MGHRA and YSYEKL. CDR3 sequence (DNA): TGCGCCAGCAGCCAAGAGACAGACAGCTACTATGGCTACACCTTC. It yields the protein CASSQETDSYYGYTF.

The chain is built from TRBV2 and TRBJ2-1, with D possibly being TRBD2 (5 bases). The CDR3 runs 15 residues. Per the germline V gene, CDR1 is SNHLY and CDR2 is FYNNEI. Trimming removed 3 bases at V and 4 bases at J, with 13 bases between. CDR3 nucleotide sequence: TGTGCCAGCAGTGAGACGACTACTCTTTACAATGAGCAGTTCTTC. This encodes CASSETTTLYNEQFF.

The J gene is TRBJ1-1, the V gene TRBV4-2; D is undetermined. The germline V gene has CDR1 LGHNA and CDR2 YNFKEQ. The CDR3 runs to 15 residues. V lost 0 bases to trimming and J lost 2 bases, with 10 bases between them. CDR3 sequence reads: CASSQDLNSNTEAFF. The CDR3 bases are TGTGCCAGCAGCCAAGATTTGAACAGTAACACTGAAGCTTTCTTT.

This chain joins TRBV18 and TRBJ1-1; unclear D gene. This CDR3 comprises 13 residues. Germline CDR1 and CDR2: KGHSH and LQKENI. Trimming took 2 bases from V and 1 from J, leaving 5 bases between them. As DNA, the CDR3 is TGTGCCAGCTCACCAGACAAGAACACTGAAGCTTTCTTT. Its protein is CASSPDKNTEAFF.

The table lists this clone with a count of one. The J gene is TRBJ1-4, the V gene TRBV4-1; D gene ambiguous. Germline lookup yields CDR1 MGHRA and CDR2 YSYEKL. The length of the CDR3 is 16 residues. The germline V and J ends were trimmed by 6 bases and 0 bases, with 14 bases remaining between them. The CDR3 DNA is TGCGCCAGCAGAAGTTCTCAGAGCTCAACTAATGAAAAACTGTTTTTT. Translated, it gives CASRSSQSSTNEKLFF.

This clone was observed a single time. The chain is built from TRBV7-8 and TRBJ2-1; TRBD2 agrees at 10 bases. The CDR3 covers 18 residues. Germline trimming cut 2 bases from V and 9 bases from J; bases unmatched to any gene: 16. Germline CDR1 is SGHVS and CDR2 is FQNEAQ. In nucleotides, the CDR3 is TGTGCCAGCAGCTTATCCCCGGGGGCTAGCGGGAGTAGGATTGAGCAGTTCTTC. Translation: CASSLSPGASGSRIEQFF. The variable domain in full, with the rest retrieved from reference TRBV7-8 and TRBJ2-1, is GAGVSQSPRYKVAKRGQDVALRCDPISGHVSLFWYQQALGQGPEFLTYFQNEAQLDKSGLPSDRFFAERPEGSVSTLKIQRTQQEDSAVYLCASSLSPGASGSRIEQFFGPGTRLTVL.

The rearrangement joins TRBV4-1 to TRBJ2-1; 12 bases match TRBD2. Germline V gives CDR1 MGHRA, CDR2 YSYEKL. The CDR3 consists of 21 residues. V was clipped by 0 bases and J by 6 bases; unmatched bases: 18. Here the CDR3 reads CASSQEDSASGRAGLGNEQFF. In DNA form, the CDR3 reads TGCGCCAGCAGCCAAGAAGATTCGGCTAGCGGGAGGGCCGGTCTCGGCAATGAGCAGTTCTTC.

The genes are TRBV5-6 and TRBJ2-5; weak D call: TRBD2 (6 bases). Trimming shortened V by 4 bases and J by 4 bases, and 11 bases separated the two germline ends. The CDR3 length is 13 residues. Germline loops: CDR1 SGHDT, CDR2 YYEEEE. CDR3 region: CASSPTRRETQYF. DNA of the CDR3: TGTGCCAGCAGCCCGACTAGACGAGAGACCCAGTACTTC.

The chain joins TRBV4-2 to TRBJ2-2; unclear D gene. V dropped 4 bases and J dropped 0 bases, with 6 bases sitting between them. The CDR3 spans 14 residues. From germline, CDR1 is LGHNA and CDR2 YNFKEQ. Here the CDR3 reads CASSRLANTGELFF. The DNA of the CDR3 is TGTGCCAGCAGCCGTTTAGCGAACACCGGGGAGCTGTTTTTT.

CDR3: CASSLESGWIDEAFF. The CDR3 coding sequence is TGTGCCAGCAGCTTAGAGAGCGGATGGATTGATGAAGCTTTCTTT. The chain combines TRBV7-9 with TRBJ1-1; D gene uncertain. V was pared by 1 base and J by 7 bases, with 16 bases between. CDR3 length equals 15 residues. CDR1 and CDR2 (germline): SEHNR, FQNEAQ (reference sequence).

The chain joins TRBV6-5 to TRBJ2-3; 10 bases map to TRBD1. The CDR3 runs 14 residues. Germline CDR1 MNHEY, CDR2 SVGAGI. Trimming took 11 bases from V and 4 from J; bases not matched to a gene: 9. The CDR3 loop reads CACTRGQGADTQYF. CDR3 coding DNA: TGTGCCTGCACCAGAGGACAGGGGGCAGATACGCAGTATTTT.

This clone was picked up one time. V and J are TRBV6-5 and TRBJ1-1, with D hard to call. Germline loops: CDR1 MNHEY, CDR2 SVGAGI. The CDR3 is made up of 15 amino acids. V was cut by 7 bases and J by 2 bases, with 17 bases left in between. The CDR3 DNA reads as TGTGCCAGCAACCTAGTTAGAGGGCGAAACACTGAAGCTTTCTTT. Its translation is CASNLVRGRNTEAFF.

This rearrangement joins TRBV3-1 (or the pseudogene TRBV3-2) to TRBJ2-3; D not resolved. V dropped 5 bases and J dropped 8 bases, with 17 bases sitting between them. Germline CDR1 and CDR2: LGHDT and YNNKEL (reference sequence). The CDR3 is 14 amino acids. The CDR3 sequence: CASSEGRSLVTQYF. The CDR3 DNA reads TGTGCCAGCAGCGAAGGGCGGAGTTTGGTTACGCAGTATTTT.